This is a list of T cell receptor beta chains from one sample in a study of cytomegalovirus exposure and HLA in healthy donors. Repertoires were generated with immunoSEQ multiplex PCR, while TCRdb's copy carries only in-frame clones and drops some. The table includes over 100,000 clones, nearly 65% detected once. The sequencing input was PBMCs. All receptors derive from a human donor in good health. Each CDR3 is given with its conserved first and last residue. Each record gives: D gene, CDR3 length, V gene, clone size, J gene, CDR3 protein, CDR3 DNA. D genes are given only for firm matches. The listing skips clone size in some rows; elsewhere it reads once, few, many or a size class.

-	16	TRBV5-1	-	TRBJ1-3	CASSPEGRNSGNTIYF	TGCGCCAGCAGCCCGGAGGGGCGGAACTCTGGAAACACCATATATTTT
TRBD2	19	TRBV10-3	-	TRBJ2-1	CAISESKVLAGGSLNEQFF	TGTGCCATCAGTGAGTCGAAGGTCCTAGCGGGAGGGTCTCTAAATGAGCAGTTCTTC
TRBD1	16	TRBV27	-	TRBJ1-2	CASSLRPGGEPSGYTF	TGTGCCAGCAGTTTGAGGCCAGGGGGCGAGCCCAGCGGCTACACCTTC
-	15	TRBV19	once	TRBJ1-4	CASSIATGANEKLFF	TGTGCCAGTAGTATAGCAACAGGAGCTAATGAAAAACTGTTTTTT
TRBD1	11	TRBV4-1	-	TRBJ2-5	CASSQEGGWYF	TGCGCCAGCAGCCAAGAAGGGGGCTGGTACTTC
TRBD2	14	TRBV28	-	TRBJ2-7	CASSSTSGSYEQYF	TGTGCCAGCAGTTCGACTAGCGGGAGCTACGAGCAGTACTTC
-	14	TRBV2	-	TRBJ2-3	CASSSVGLTDTQYF	TGTGCCAGCAGTTCAGTGGGGCTCACAGATACGCAGTATTTT
TRBD2	14	TRBV27	-	TRBJ2-7	CASSPGTRAYEQYF	TGTGCCAGCAGCCCCGGGACTAGAGCCTACGAGCAGTACTTC
-	15	TRBV7-9	-	TRBJ1-4	CASSLETGANEKLFF	TGTGCCAGCAGCTTAGAAACAGGCGCTAATGAAAAACTGTTTTTT
TRBD2	16	TRBV7-9	few	TRBJ2-7	CASSLGDLAGAYEQYF	TGTGCCAGCAGCTTAGGGGATCTAGCGGGAGCCTACGAGCAGTACTTC
TRBD1	16	TRBV18	few	TRBJ1-1	CASSPLNRDRNTEAFF	TGTGCCAGCTCACCATTAAACCGGGACAGAAACACTGAAGCTTTCTTT
-	14	TRBV5-4	-	TRBJ2-1	CASSRWSSYNEQFF	TGTGCCAGCAGTCGTTGGAGCTCCTACAATGAGCAGTTCTTC
-	15	TRBV6-1	few	TRBJ1-3	CASREGLSSGNTIYF	TGTGCCAGCAGAGAAGGGCTCAGCTCTGGAAACACCATATATTTT
TRBD2	16	TRBV2	-	TRBJ2-3	CASRGQRLAGADTQYF	TGTGCCTCTCGGGGACAGCGGTTAGCGGGAGCAGATACGCAGTATTTT
-	11	TRBV30	once	TRBJ1-2	CAWSVGAGYTF	TGTGCCTGGAGTGTGGGGGCTGGCTACACCTTC
TRBD1	16	TRBV7-9	-	TRBJ2-3	CASSLGRTGTKDTQYF	TGTGCCAGCAGCTTAGGGCGGACAGGGACCAAAGATACGCAGTATTTT
TRBD2	18	TRBV28	-	TRBJ2-7	CASSLGIAGGPRGYEQYF	TGTGCCAGCAGCCTAGGAATAGCGGGAGGGCCCAGGGGTTACGAGCAGTACTTC
-	14	TRBV4-2	-	TRBJ1-1	CASSQVGGHTEAFF	TGTGCCAGCAGCCAAGTCGGGGGACACACTGAAGCTTTCTTT
-	13	TRBV18	-	TRBJ1-1	CASSQQDSLEAFF	TGTGCCAGCTCACAGCAGGACAGTCTTGAAGCTTTCTTT
-	13	TRBV10-3	-	TRBJ1-1	CATKRGGAEEAFF	TGTGCCACGAAGCGTGGGGGGGCAGAAGAAGCTTTCTTT
-	14	TRBV19	-	TRBJ2-7	CASSLQGGSYEQYF	TGTGCCAGTAGCCTACAGGGGGGGTCCTACGAGCAGTACTTC
-	12	TRBV7-6	-	TRBJ2-3	CASSLGKDTQYF	TGTGCCAGCAGCTTGGGCAAAGATACGCAGTATTTT
-	15	TRBV9	few	TRBJ1-5	CASSVGQSWNQPQHF	TGTGCCAGCAGCGTCGGACAGTCGTGGAATCAGCCCCAGCATTTT
TRBD1	15	TRBV6-5	once	TRBJ2-1	CASSYLGQAVNEQFF	TGTGCCAGCAGTTACTTAGGACAGGCGGTCAATGAGCAGTTCTTC
TRBD1	17	TRBV18	few	TRBJ2-7	CASSPVQPGQGSYEQYF	TGTGCCAGCTCACCGGTCCAGCCGGGACAGGGCTCCTACGAGCAGTACTTC
TRBD1	14	TRBV14	-	TRBJ1-2	CASSQARGLGGYTF	TGTGCCAGCAGCCAAGCCAGGGGGCTGGGCGGCTACACCTTC
TRBD2	12	TRBV10-3	-	TRBJ2-7	CATGGTGYEQYF	TGTGCCACGGGGGGAACCGGCTACGAGCAGTACTTC
TRBD1	13	TRBV19	-	TRBJ2-5	CASSPQGDAAQYF	TGTGCCAGTAGTCCTCAGGGGGATGCGGCCCAGTACTTC
-	13	TRBV29-1	-	TRBJ2-2	CSVFLLNTGELFF	TGCAGCGTTTTTCTTCTGAACACCGGGGAGCTGTTTTTT
-	14	TRBV2	-	TRBJ2-7	CASSEVEFSYEQYF	TGTGCCAGCAGTGAGGTAGAGTTTTCCTACGAGCAGTACTTC
-	15	TRBV29-1	-	TRBJ2-3	CSVEDAYRFTDTQYF	TGCAGCGTTGAAGATGCGTACAGATTCACAGATACGCAGTATTTT